This T cell receptor (beta chain) comes out of a study of siplizumab effects on memory and regulatory T cells. This clone has just one count. Its antigen is not known. One end of the junction fails to match germline, which may point to a read error. Within the sample, other DNA sequences also encode this same CDR3. TCRdb's copy holds only in-frame clones and misses some; the assay was immunoSEQ multiplex PCR. The table has 85,000 to 130,000 clones, around 95% seen once. Germline loops: CDR1 SGHRS, CDR2 YFSETQ. CDR3 size: 12 residues. Study-wide points: Sequences below about 10^-5 frequency were poorly captured, limiting mapping of alloreactive clones.

What was sequenced was Tregs sorted from blood. The V call is TRBV5-1, the J call TRBJ2-3; no reliable D call. This receptor was obtained from a human donor in good health. CDR3 in amino acids: CASSYITDTQYF. The CDR3 DNA reads as TGCGCCAGCAGCTACATAACAGATACACAGTATTTT.